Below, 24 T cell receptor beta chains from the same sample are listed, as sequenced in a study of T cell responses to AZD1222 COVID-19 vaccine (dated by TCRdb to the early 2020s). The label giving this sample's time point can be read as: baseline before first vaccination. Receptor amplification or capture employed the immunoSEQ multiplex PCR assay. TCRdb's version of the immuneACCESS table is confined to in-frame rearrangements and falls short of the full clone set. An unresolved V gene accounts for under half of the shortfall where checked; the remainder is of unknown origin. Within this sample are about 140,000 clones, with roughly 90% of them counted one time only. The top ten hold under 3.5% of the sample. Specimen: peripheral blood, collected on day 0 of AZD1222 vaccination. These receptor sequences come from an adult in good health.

The CDR3 loop reads CASSGDRATEAFF. The CDR3 DNA reads as TGTGCCAGCAGCGGCGACAGGGCCACTGAAGCTTTCTTT. The rearrangement joins TRBV6-6 to TRBJ1-1; 7 nucleotides align to TRBD1. The CDR3 is 13 amino acids. Per the germline V gene, CDR1 is MNHNY and CDR2 is SVGAGI (reference sequence). The trim removed 6 bases at V and 4 bases at J, leaving 5 bases unmatched.

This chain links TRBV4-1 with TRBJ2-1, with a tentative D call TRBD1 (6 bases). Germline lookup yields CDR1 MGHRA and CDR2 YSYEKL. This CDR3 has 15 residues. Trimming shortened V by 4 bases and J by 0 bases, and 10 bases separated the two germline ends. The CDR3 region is CASSPHRDSYNEQFF. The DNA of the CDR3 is TGCGCCAGCAGCCCCCACAGGGACTCCTACAATGAGCAGTTCTTC.

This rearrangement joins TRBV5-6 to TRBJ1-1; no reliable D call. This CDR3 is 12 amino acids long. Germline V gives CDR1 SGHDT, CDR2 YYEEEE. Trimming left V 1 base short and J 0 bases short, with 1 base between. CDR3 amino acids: CASSLMNTEAFF. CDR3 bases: TGTGCCAGCAGCTTGATGAACACTGAAGCTTTCTTT.

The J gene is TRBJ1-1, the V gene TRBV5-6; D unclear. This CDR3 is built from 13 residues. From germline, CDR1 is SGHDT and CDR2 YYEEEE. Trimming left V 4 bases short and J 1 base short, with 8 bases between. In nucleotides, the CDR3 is TGTGCCAGCAGCCCCGGAGCGAACACTGAAGCTTTCTTT. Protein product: CASSPGANTEAFF.

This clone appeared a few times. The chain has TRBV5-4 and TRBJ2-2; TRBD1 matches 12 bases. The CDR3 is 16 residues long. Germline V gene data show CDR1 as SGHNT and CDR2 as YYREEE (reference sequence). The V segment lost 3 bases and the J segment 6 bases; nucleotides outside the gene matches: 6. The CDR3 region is CASSSGTGGGPGELFF. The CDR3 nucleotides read TGTGCCAGCAGCTCCGGGACAGGGGGCGGGCCCGGGGAGCTGTTTTTT.

For the CDR3, the DNA is TGTGCCAGCAAATCGCCTTCCTACGAGCAGTACTTC. It specifies CASKSPSYEQYF. The chain joins TRBV6-5 to TRBJ2-7; D gene unclear. The CDR3 length is 12 residues. CDR1 MNHEY and CDR2 SVGAGI come from the germline V gene. V lost 7 bases, J lost 1 base, and 8 bases lay in between.

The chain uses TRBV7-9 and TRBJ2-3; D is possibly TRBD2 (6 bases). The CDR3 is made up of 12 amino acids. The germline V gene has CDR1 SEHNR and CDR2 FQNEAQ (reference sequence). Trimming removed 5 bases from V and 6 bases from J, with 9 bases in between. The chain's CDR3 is CASSRGTDTQYF. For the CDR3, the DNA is TGTGCCAGCAGCCGCGGGACTGATACGCAGTATTTT.

DNA for the CDR3: TGTGCCAGCAGCTTAGGTGGAAACACCATATATTTT. It yields the protein CASSLGGNTIYF. The chain has TRBV7-6 and TRBJ1-3; D remains unclear. Germline V CDR1 and CDR2: SGHVS, FNYEAQ. V lost 1 base to trimming and J lost 3 bases, with 1 base between them. The CDR3 runs 12 residues.

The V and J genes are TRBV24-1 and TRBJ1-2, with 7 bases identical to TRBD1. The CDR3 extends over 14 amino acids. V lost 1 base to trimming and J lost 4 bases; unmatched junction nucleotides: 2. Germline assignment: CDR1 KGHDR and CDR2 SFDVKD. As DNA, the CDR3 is TGTGCCACCAGTGATTTAGGGGGCGGCTATGGCTACACCTTC. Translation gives CATSDLGGGYGYTF.

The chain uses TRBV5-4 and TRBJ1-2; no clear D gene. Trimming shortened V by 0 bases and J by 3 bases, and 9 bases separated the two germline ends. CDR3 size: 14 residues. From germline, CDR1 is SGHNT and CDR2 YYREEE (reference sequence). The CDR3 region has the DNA TGTGCCAGCAGCTTGGCCGGGAGAGACTATGGCTACACCTTC. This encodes CASSLAGRDYGYTF.

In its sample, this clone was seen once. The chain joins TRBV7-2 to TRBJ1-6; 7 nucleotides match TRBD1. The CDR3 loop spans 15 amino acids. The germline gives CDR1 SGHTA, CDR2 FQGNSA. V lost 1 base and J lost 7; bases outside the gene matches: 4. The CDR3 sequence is CASSLGWGQNSPLHF. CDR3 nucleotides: TGTGCCAGCAGCTTAGGTTGGGGACAGAATTCACCCCTCCACTTT.

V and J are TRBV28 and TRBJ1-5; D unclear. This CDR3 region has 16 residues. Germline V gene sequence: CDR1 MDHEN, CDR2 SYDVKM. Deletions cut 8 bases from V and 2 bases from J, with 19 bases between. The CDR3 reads CASSGPLGAGNQPQHF. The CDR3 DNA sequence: TGTGCCAGCTCCGGACCCCTGGGCGCTGGCAATCAGCCCCAGCATTTT.

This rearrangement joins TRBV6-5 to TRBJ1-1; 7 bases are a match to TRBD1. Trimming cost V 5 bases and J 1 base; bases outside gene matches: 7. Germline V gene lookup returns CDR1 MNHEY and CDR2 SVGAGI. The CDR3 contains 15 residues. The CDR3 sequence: CASSHTGATNTEAFF. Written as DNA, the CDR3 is TGTGCCAGCAGTCACACAGGGGCGACGAACACTGAAGCTTTCTTT.

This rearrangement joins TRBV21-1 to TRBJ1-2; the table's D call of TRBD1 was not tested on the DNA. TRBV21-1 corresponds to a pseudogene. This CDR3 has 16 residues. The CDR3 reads CASSFFLNAGGDGYTF. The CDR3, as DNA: TGTGCCAGCAGCTTTTTTCTAAACGCAGGGGGCGATGGCTACACCTTC.

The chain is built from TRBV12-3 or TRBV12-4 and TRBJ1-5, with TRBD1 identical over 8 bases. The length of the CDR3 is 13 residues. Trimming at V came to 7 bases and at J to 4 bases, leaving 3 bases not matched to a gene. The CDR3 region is CASTRDRNQPQHF. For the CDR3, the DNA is TGTGCCAGCACCCGGGACAGGAATCAGCCCCAGCATTTT.

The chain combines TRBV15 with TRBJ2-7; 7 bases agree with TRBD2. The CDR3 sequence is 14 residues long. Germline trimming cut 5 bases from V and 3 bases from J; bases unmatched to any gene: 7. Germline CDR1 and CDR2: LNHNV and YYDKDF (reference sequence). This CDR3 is CATSGGGGSYEQYF. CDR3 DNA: TGTGCCACCAGCGGGGGGGGAGGTAGCTACGAGCAGTACTTC.

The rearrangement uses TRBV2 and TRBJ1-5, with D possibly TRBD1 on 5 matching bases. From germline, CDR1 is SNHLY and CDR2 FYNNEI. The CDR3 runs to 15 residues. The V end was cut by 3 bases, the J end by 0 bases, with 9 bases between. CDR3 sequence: CASSERQYSNQPQHF. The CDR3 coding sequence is TGTGCCAGCAGTGAGAGACAGTATAGCAATCAGCCCCAGCATTTT. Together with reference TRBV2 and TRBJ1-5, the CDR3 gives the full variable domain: EPEVTQTPSHQVTQMGQEVILRCVPISNHLYFYWYRQILGQKVEFLVSFYNNEISEKSEIFDDQFSVERPDGSNFTLKIRSTKLEDSAMYFCASSERQYSNQPQHFGDGTRLSIL.

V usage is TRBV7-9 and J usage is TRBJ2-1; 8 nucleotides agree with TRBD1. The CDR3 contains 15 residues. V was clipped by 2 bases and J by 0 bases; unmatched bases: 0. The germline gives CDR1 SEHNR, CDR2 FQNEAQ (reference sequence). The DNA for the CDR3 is TGTGCCAGCAGCTTACAGGGGGCCTCCTACAATGAGCAGTTCTTC. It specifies CASSLQGASYNEQFF.

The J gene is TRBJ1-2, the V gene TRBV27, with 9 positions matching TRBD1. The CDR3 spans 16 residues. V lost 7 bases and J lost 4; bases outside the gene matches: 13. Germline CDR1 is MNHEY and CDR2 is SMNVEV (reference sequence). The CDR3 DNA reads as TGTGCCAGCACGACCTTCCTAGGACAGGGGTCCTATGGCTACACCTTC. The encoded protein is CASTTFLGQGSYGYTF.

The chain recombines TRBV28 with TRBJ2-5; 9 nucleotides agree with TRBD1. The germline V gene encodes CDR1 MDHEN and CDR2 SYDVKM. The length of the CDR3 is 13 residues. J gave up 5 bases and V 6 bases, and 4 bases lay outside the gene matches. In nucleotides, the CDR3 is TGTGCCAGCAGCCGTACAGGGGGCGAGACCCAGTACTTC. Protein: CASSRTGGETQYF.

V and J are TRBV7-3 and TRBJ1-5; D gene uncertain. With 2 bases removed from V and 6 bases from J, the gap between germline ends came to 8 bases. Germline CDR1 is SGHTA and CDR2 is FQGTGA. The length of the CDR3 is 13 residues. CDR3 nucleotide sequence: TGTGCCAGCAGCTTAGAGGCGGGTCAGCCCCAGCATTTT. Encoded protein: CASSLEAGQPQHF.

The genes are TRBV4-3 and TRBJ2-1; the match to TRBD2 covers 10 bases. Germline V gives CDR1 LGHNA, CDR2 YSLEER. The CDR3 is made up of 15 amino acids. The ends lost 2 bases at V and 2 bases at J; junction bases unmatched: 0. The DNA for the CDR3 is TGCGCCAGCAGCCAAACTAGCGGGACCTACAATGAGCAGTTCTTC. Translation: CASSQTSGTYNEQFF.

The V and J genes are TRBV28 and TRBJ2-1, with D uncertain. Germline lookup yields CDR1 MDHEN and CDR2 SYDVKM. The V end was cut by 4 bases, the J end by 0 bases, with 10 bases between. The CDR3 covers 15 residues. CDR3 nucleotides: TGTGCCAGCAGTTCGACTTCTCCCTCCTACAATGAGCAGTTCTTC. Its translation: CASSSTSPSYNEQFF.

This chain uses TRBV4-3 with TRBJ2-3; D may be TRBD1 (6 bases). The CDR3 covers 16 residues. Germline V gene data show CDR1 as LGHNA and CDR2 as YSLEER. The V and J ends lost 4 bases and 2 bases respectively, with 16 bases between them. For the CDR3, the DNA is TGCGCCAGCAGCCTCGGCACAGGGTCGACCACAGATACGCAGTATTTT. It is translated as CASSLGTGSTTDTQYF.